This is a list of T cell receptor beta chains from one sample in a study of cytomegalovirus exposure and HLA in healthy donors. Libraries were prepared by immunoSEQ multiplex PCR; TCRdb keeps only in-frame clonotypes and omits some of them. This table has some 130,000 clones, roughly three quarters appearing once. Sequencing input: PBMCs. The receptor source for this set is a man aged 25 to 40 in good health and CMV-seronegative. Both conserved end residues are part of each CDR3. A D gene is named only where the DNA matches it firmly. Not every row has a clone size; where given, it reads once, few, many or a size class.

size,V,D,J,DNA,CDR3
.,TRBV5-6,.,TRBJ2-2,TGTGCCAGCAGCCCTGGCGGCACCGGGGAGCTGTTTTTT,CASSPGGTGELFF
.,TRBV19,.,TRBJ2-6,TGTGCCAGTAGTGAGGGCTGGGGTGGGGCCAACGTCCTGACTTTC,CASSEGWGGANVLTF
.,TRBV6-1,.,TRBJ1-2,TGTGCCAGCAGTAACAGGGATAACTATGGCTACACCTTC,CASSNRDNYGYTF
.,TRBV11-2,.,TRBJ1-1,TGTGCCAGCAGCTTAACTCCTAACACTGAAGCTTTCTTT,CASSLTPNTEAFF
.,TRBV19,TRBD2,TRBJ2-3,TGTGCCAGTAGTATCCCTAGCGGGAGGGGCACAGATACGCAGTATTTT,CASSIPSGRGTDTQYF
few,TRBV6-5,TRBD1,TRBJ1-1,TGTGCCAGCAGAACCGGGACAGTGAACACTGAAGCTTTCTTT,CASRTGTVNTEAFF
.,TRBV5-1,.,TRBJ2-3,TGCGCCAGCAGCATCCGGGACACAGATACGCAGTATTTT,CASSIRDTDTQYF
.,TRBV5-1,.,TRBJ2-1,TGCGCCAGCAGCTTGGCCGAGGTGGAATCCTACAATGAGCAGTTCTTC,CASSLAEVESYNEQFF
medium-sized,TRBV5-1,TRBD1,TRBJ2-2,TGCGCCAGCAGCTTTACAGGGGACACCGGGGAGCTGTTTTTT,CASSFTGDTGELFF
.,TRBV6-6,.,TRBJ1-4,TGTGCCAGCAGTTTGTTGCAGGATAATGAAAAACTGTTTTTT,CASSLLQDNEKLFF